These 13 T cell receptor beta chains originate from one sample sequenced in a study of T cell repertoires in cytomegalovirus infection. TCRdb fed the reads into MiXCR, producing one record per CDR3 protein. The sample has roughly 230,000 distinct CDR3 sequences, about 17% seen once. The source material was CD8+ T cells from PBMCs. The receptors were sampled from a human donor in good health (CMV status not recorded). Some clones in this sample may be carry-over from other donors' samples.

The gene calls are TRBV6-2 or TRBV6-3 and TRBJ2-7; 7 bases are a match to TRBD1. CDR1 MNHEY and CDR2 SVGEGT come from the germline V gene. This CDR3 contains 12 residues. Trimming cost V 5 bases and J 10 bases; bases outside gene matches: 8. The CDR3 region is CASSRDSFVQYF. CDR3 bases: TGTGCCAGCAGTCGGGACAGCTTCGTCCAGTACTTC.

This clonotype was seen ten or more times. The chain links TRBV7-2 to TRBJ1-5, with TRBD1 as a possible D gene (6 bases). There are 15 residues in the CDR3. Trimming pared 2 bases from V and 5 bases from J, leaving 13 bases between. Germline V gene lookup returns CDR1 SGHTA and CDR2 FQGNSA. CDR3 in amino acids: CASSLWWGPDQPQHF. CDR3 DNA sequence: TGTGCCAGCAGCTTATGGTGGGGGCCCGATCAGCCCCAGCATTTT. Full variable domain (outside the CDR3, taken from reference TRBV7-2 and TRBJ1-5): GAGVSQSPSNKVTEKGKDVELRCDPISGHTALYWYRQSLGQGLEFLIYFQGNSAPDKSGLPSDRFSAERTGGSVSTLTIQRTQQEDSAVYLCASSLWWGPDQPQHFGDGTRLSIL.

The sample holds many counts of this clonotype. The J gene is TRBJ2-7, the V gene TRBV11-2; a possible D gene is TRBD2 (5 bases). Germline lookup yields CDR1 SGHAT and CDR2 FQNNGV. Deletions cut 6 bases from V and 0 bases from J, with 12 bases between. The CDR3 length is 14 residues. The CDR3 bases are TGTGCCAGCAGTTTCCCGGGAAGCTCCTACGAGCAGTACTTC. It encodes CASSFPGSSYEQYF.

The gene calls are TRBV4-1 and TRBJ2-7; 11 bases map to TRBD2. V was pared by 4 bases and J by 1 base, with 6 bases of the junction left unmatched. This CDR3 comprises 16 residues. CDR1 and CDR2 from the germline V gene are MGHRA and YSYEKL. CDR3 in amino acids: CASSPLAGAQSYEQYF. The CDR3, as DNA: TGCGCCAGCAGCCCACTAGCGGGGGCCCAATCCTACGAGCAGTACTTC.

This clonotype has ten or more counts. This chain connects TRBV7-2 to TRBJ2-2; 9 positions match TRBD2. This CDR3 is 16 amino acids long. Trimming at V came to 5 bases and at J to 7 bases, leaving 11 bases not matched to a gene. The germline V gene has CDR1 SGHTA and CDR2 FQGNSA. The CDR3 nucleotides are TGTGCCAGCAGCCCTCGGGGCGGGGGGGCATTCGGGGAGCTGTTTTTT. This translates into CASSPRGGGAFGELFF. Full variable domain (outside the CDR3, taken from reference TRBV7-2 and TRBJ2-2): GAGVSQSPSNKVTEKGKDVELRCDPISGHTALYWYRQSLGQGLEFLIYFQGNSAPDKSGLPSDRFSAERTGGSVSTLTIQRTQQEDSAVYLCASSPRGGGAFGELFFGEGSRLTVL.

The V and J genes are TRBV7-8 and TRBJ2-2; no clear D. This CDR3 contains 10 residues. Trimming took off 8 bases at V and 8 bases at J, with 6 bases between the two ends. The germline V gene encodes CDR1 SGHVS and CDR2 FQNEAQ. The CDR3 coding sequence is TGTGCCAGCGCCATGGGGGAGCTGTTTTTT. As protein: CASAMGELFF. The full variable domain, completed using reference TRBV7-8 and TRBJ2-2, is GAGVSQSPRYKVAKRGQDVALRCDPISGHVSLFWYQQALGQGPEFLTYFQNEAQLDKSGLPSDRFFAERPEGSVSTLKIQRTQQEDSAVYLCASAMGELFFGEGSRLTVL.

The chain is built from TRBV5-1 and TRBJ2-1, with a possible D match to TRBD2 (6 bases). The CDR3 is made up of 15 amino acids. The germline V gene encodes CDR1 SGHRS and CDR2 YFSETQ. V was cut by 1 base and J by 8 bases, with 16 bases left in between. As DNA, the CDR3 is TGCGCCAGCAGCTTGAACGGATACAGGAGGGATGAGCAGTTCTTC. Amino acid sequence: CASSLNGYRRDEQFF.

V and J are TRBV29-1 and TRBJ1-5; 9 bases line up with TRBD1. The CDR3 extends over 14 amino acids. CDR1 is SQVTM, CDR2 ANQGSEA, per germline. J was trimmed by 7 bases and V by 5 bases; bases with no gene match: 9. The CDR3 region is CSVKDRGGDQPQHF. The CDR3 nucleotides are TGCAGCGTTAAGGACAGGGGTGGTGACCAGCCCCAGCATTTT.

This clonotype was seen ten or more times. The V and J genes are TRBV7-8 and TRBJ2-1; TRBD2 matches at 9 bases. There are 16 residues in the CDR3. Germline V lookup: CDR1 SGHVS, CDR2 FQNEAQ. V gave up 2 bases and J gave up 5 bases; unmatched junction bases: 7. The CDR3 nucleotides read TGTGCCAGCAGCTTAAGTCCAGCGGGGGGCGACAATGAGCAGTTCTTC. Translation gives CASSLSPAGGDNEQFF.

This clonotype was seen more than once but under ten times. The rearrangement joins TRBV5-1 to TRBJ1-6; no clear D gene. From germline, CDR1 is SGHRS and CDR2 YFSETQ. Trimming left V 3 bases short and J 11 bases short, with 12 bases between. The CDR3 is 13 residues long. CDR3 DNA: TGCGCCAGCAGCTCGCACACCGGGGCACCCCTCCACTTT. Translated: CASSSHTGAPLHF.

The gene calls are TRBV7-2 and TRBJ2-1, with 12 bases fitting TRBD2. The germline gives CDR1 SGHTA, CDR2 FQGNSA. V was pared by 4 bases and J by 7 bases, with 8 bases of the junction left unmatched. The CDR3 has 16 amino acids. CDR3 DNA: TGTGCCAGCAGCTACATCGGGACTAGCGGGCCGAATGAGCAGTTCTTC. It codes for CASSYIGTSGPNEQFF.

CDR3 DNA: TGTGCCAGCAGTTTCCAGGGGATTCGACACAATGAGCAGTTCTTC. It encodes CASSFQGIRHNEQFF. This rearrangement joins TRBV12-3 or TRBV12-4 to TRBJ2-1, with D perhaps matching TRBD1 (6 bases). The ends were cut back, 3 bases at V and 5 bases at J, with 14 bases in the middle. This CDR3 region has 15 residues.

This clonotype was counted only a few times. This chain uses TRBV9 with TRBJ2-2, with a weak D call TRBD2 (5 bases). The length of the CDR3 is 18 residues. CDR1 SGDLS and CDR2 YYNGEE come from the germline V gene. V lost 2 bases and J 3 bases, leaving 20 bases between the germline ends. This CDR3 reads CASSVSQIAIGDTGELFF. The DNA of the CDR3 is TGTGCCAGCAGCGTCAGCCAAATAGCGATCGGGGACACCGGGGAGCTGTTTTTT. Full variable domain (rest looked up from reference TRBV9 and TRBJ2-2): DSGVTQTPKHLITATGQRVTLRCSPRSGDLSVYWYQQSLDQGLQFLIQYYNGEERAKGNILERFSAQQFPDLHSELNLSSLELGDSALYFCASSVSQIAIGDTGELFFGEGSRLTVL.